The 20 T cell receptor beta chains listed next were all sequenced from one sample in a study of beta chain features in type 1 diabetes. Of the isolated RNA, all was reverse transcribed, and so the sequenced material was expressed TCRB transcripts. Clones were sequenced by immunoSEQ multiplex PCR, and TCRdb holds only the in-frame ones, with some missing. This sample has about 620,000 clones, with around 15% found just once. The material sequenced was naive CD4+ T cells from blood. The receptors here all came from a man aged 18 to 35 in good health.

This clone was seen more than once but under ten times. The chain combines TRBV6-5 with TRBJ1-5, with TRBD1 matching over 7 bases. Germline V CDR1 and CDR2: MNHEY, SVGAGI. CDR3 length: 14 residues. Germline trimming cut 8 bases from V and 7 bases from J; bases unmatched to any gene: 11. The chain's CDR3 is CASSRDSLRQPQHF. For the CDR3, the DNA is TGTGCCAGCTCTCGGGACAGCTTGAGGCAGCCCCAGCATTTT.

There are a few counts of this clone. The V call is TRBV5-1, the J call TRBJ2-5; no clear D. CDR3 size: 16 residues. Trimming stripped 0 bases from V and 2 bases from J, with 14 bases between. Germline lookup yields CDR1 SGHRS and CDR2 YFSETQ. In nucleotides, the CDR3 is TGCGCCAGCAGCTTGGCCCTACAAGCAGAACAAGAGACCCAGTACTTC. It yields the protein CASSLALQAEQETQYF.

This clone was counted a few times. V gene TRBV29-1 combines with J gene TRBJ2-1, with 10 bases matching TRBD2. In germline, CDR1 is SQVTM, CDR2 ANQGSEA. V dropped 4 bases and J dropped 9; count of bases not matched to a gene: 9. There are 14 residues in the CDR3. CDR3 nucleotides: TGCAGCGTTGGTTCTAGCGGGGGCTATGGTGAGCAGTTCTTC. Protein sequence: CSVGSSGGYGEQFF.

This clone was seen a few times. This chain links TRBV6-6 with TRBJ1-2, with D hard to call. V dropped 2 bases and J dropped 8 bases, with 18 bases sitting between them. The CDR3 sequence is 15 residues long. Germline CDR1 is MNHNY and CDR2 is SVGAGI (reference sequence). CDR3 coding DNA: TGTGCCAGCAGTTACCGGGTTCAGCGATCCGGAGGCTACACCTTC. It yields the protein CASSYRVQRSGGYTF.

This clone was counted between two and nine times. This chain connects TRBV28 to TRBJ2-7; D is possibly TRBD2 (5 bases). The CDR3 is 14 amino acids. V shed 5 bases and J shed 5 bases, with 16 bases lying between them. The V gene's germline CDR1 is MDHEN and CDR2 SYDVKM. DNA of the CDR3: TGTGCCAGCAGTGGGGTACTAGGATTCCACGAGCAGTACTTC. Its protein is CASSGVLGFHEQYF.

This clone has only a few counts. The rearrangement uses TRBV29-1 and TRBJ2-3, with 11 positions matching TRBD2. The CDR3 is made up of 15 amino acids. The ends lost 4 bases at V and 2 bases at J; junction bases unmatched: 5. Germline V CDR1 and CDR2: SQVTM, ANQGSEA. The CDR3 reads CSVGASGGFTDTQYF. CDR3 coding DNA: TGCAGCGTTGGGGCTAGCGGGGGGTTCACAGATACGCAGTATTTT.

This clone was observed a few times. The chain uses TRBV30 and TRBJ1-2; tentatively, D is TRBD1 (5 bases). The CDR3 is 13 amino acids. V was cut by 4 bases and J by 2 bases, with 11 bases left in between. Per germline, CDR1 GTSNPN and CDR2 SVGIG (reference sequence). The CDR3 here is CAWTPGGNYGYTF. In DNA form, the CDR3 reads TGTGCCTGGACCCCTGGGGGGAACTATGGCTACACCTTC.

This clone was seen only a few times. This chain links TRBV19 with TRBJ1-2, with a weak D call TRBD1 (6 bases). The germline gives CDR1 LNHDA, CDR2 SQIVND (reference sequence). This CDR3 has 11 amino acids. Trimming removed 9 bases at V and 9 bases at J, with 14 bases between. Written as DNA, the CDR3 is TGTGCCAGCGAACAGGGTAGTCGCTACACCTTC. Protein sequence: CASEQGSRYTF.

This clone has a handful of counts. The chain joins TRBV5-1 to TRBJ1-1, with a tentative D call TRBD1 (5 bases). The CDR3 is made up of 14 amino acids. The germline V gene encodes CDR1 SGHRS and CDR2 YFSETQ. The V gene lost 1 base and the J gene lost 5 bases, with 12 bases spanning the gap. The CDR3 DNA reads as TGCGCCAGCAGCTTGTCGGGGGATCAGACTGAAGCTTTCTTT. Translating it yields CASSLSGDQTEAFF.

V and J are TRBV29-1 and TRBJ2-5; D is ambiguous. V was shortened by 4 bases and J by 3 bases, with 15 bases between the two germline ends. In germline, CDR1 is SQVTM, CDR2 ANQGSEA. CDR3 size: 14 residues. DNA for the CDR3: TGCAGCGTTGTCGGTAGACTCGTGAAAGAGACCCAGTACTTC. Protein sequence: CSVVGRLVKETQYF.

The chain carries TRBV5-4 and TRBJ1-1, with D maybe TRBD1 (6 bases). This CDR3 has 13 amino acids. V was shortened by 4 bases and J by 1 base, with 8 bases between the two germline ends. Germline CDR1 and CDR2: SGHNT and YYREEE (reference sequence). The CDR3 DNA is TGTGCCAGCAGCCGACAGGAGAACACTGAAGCTTTCTTT. Translated: CASSRQENTEAFF.

The chain carries TRBV7-9 and TRBJ2-5; maybe TRBD2 (6 bases). Germline CDR1 is SEHNR and CDR2 is FQNEAQ (reference sequence). Trimming took 5 bases from V and 2 from J, leaving 12 bases between them. The CDR3 covers 14 residues. CDR3 DNA sequence: TGTGCCAGCAGCGCCCGCGGGACTCAAGAGACCCAGTACTTC. This codes for CASSARGTQETQYF.

This clone was counted a few times. The gene calls are TRBV7-9 and TRBJ1-2; the D gene is possibly TRBD1 (5 bases). The CDR3 contains 14 residues. V was pared by 1 base and J by 1 base, with 7 bases between. Per the germline V gene, CDR1 is SEHNR and CDR2 is FQNEAQ (reference sequence). The CDR3 loop reads CASSLGQGNYGYTF. The CDR3 DNA reads TGTGCCAGCAGCTTAGGTCAGGGTAACTATGGCTACACCTTC. The full variable domain, completed using reference TRBV7-9 and TRBJ1-2, is DTGVSQNPRHKITKRGQNVTFRCDPISEHNRLYWYRQTLGQGPEFLTYFQNEAQLEKSRLLSDRFSAERPKGSFSTLEIQRTEQGDSAMYLCASSLGQGNYGYTFGSGTRLTVV.

This clone was picked up a small number of times. The chain uses TRBV18 and TRBJ1-1; TRBD1 is a possible D gene (5 bases). V was trimmed by 3 bases and J by 2 bases, leaving 19 bases between them. This CDR3 contains 17 residues. Germline-derived CDR1 and CDR2 are KGHSH and LQKENI. The CDR3: CASSPFQGVGSNTEAFF. The CDR3 coding sequence is TGTGCCAGCTCACCTTTCCAGGGAGTAGGATCCAACACTGAAGCTTTCTTT. The variable domain in full, completed from reference TRBV18 and TRBJ1-1, reads NAGVMQNPRHLVRRRGQEARLRCSPMKGHSHVYWYRQLPEEGLKFMVYLQKENIIDESGMPKERFSAEFPKEGPSILRIQQVVRGDSAAYFCASSPFQGVGSNTEAFFGQGTRLTVV.

The chain employs TRBV19 and TRBJ1-2; D not certain. Trimming removed 0 bases from V and 8 bases from J, with 1 base in between. The CDR3 totals 10 residues. Germline CDR1 reads LNHDA; CDR2 reads SQIVND (reference sequence). The CDR3 sequence is CASSIEGYTF. CDR3 DNA sequence: TGTGCCAGTAGTATAGAGGGCTACACCTTC.

The chain joins TRBV18 to TRBJ1-5; 8 bases align to TRBD1. This CDR3 region has 14 residues. From germline, CDR1 is KGHSH and CDR2 LQKENI. V lost 6 bases to trimming and J lost 5 bases; unmatched junction nucleotides: 6. The CDR3 region is CASSRQGQDQPQHF. CDR3 in DNA: TGTGCCAGCTCCCGACAGGGGCAGGATCAGCCCCAGCATTTT.

This clone was seen only a few times. The chain combines TRBV11-2 with TRBJ1-1; D might be TRBD1 (6 bases). V lost 5 bases to trimming and J lost 3 bases, with 13 bases between them. CDR1 and CDR2 from the germline V gene are SGHAT and FQNNGV. The CDR3 consists of 14 residues. The CDR3 spells CASSKPTGDTEAFF. The CDR3 DNA sequence: TGTGCCAGCAGCAAACCGACAGGAGACACTGAAGCTTTCTTT. The full variable domain, rest sourced from reference TRBV11-2 and TRBJ1-1, is EAGVAQSPRYKIIEKRQSVAFWCNPISGHATLYWYQQILGQGPKLLIQFQNNGVVDDSQLPKDRFSAERLKGVDSTLKIQPAKLEDSAVYLCASSKPTGDTEAFFGQGTRLTVV.

This chain joins TRBV7-8 and TRBJ2-3, with 8 bases aligning to TRBD2. Trimming removed 2 bases from V and 0 bases from J; junction bases left unmatched: 7. The CDR3 extends over 17 amino acids. Looked up from germline, CDR1 is SGHVS and CDR2 is FQNEAQ. CDR3 protein: CASSLLLAGSSTDTQYF. CDR3 coding DNA: TGTGCCAGCAGCTTACTCCTAGCGGGCTCTAGCACAGATACGCAGTATTTT.

This clone came up a few times. The chain carries TRBV25-1 and TRBJ1-1; D is unresolved. The germline V gene encodes CDR1 MGHDK and CDR2 SYGVNS. The CDR3 has 13 amino acids. The V end was cut by 1 base, the J end by 3 bases, with 6 bases between. The CDR3 sequence: CASSEFGYTEAFF. CDR3 in DNA: TGTGCCAGCAGTGAATTCGGGTACACTGAAGCTTTCTTT. The whole variable domain, filled in from reference TRBV25-1 and TRBJ1-1, reads EADIYQTPRYLVIGTGKKITLECSQTMGHDKMYWYQQDPGMELHLIHYSYGVNSTEKGDLSSESTVSRIRTEHFPLTLESARPSHTSQYLCASSEFGYTEAFFGQGTRLTVV.

The rearrangement joins TRBV6-5 to TRBJ2-7; the D is unclear. The CDR3 runs 12 residues. CDR1 and CDR2 from the germline V gene are MNHEY and SVGAGI. V lost 6 bases to trimming and J lost 3 bases, with 9 bases between them. The CDR3 loop is CASSGRSYEQYF. The CDR3 DNA reads as TGTGCCAGCAGCGGACGGAGCTACGAGCAGTACTTC.